Below are 8 T cell receptor beta chains sequenced from a single sample in a study of blood T cell repertoires in COVID-19. The data were produced by immunoSEQ multiplex PCR, yet TCRdb's version contains in-frame clones alone and is incomplete. The table records around 160,000 clones, around 83% of them present only once. Sequenced input: PBMCs or T cells enriched from blood (not recorded which). The receptors derive from a woman in her forties or fifties who had been exposed to COVID-19.

The rearrangement joins TRBV7-2 to TRBJ2-7, with 7 positions matching TRBD2. Germline CDR1 reads SGHTA; CDR2 reads FQGNSA. With V trimmed by 2 bases and J by 5 bases, 15 bases remained unmatched. This CDR3 is built from 17 residues. DNA of the CDR3: TGTGCCAGCAGCTTAATCGCTAGCGGCCCTCCGGGCCACGAGCAGTACTTC. As protein: CASSLIASGPPGHEQYF.

V is TRBV5-6 and J is TRBJ2-7; the match to TRBD1 covers 12 bases. Germline V gives CDR1 SGHDT, CDR2 YYEEEE. The CDR3 spans 15 residues. V lost 4 bases, J lost 6 bases, and 8 bases stayed unmatched. CDR3 region: CASSGGTGGWGEQYF. The CDR3 DNA is TGTGCCAGCAGCGGTGGGACAGGGGGCTGGGGCGAGCAGTACTTC.

This chain uses TRBV7-9 with TRBJ2-5, with D tentatively TRBD1 (5 bases). The germline gives CDR1 SEHNR, CDR2 FQNEAQ (reference sequence). The V end was cut by 5 bases, the J end by 1 base, with 11 bases between. The length of the CDR3 is 14 residues. DNA for the CDR3: TGTGCCAGCAGCCCACAGACAGCCCAAGAGACCCAGTACTTC. It codes for CASSPQTAQETQYF.

A single count supports this clone. The chain employs TRBV27 and TRBJ2-5, with TRBD2 matching over 9 bases. There are 16 residues in the CDR3. CDR1 and CDR2 from the germline V gene are MNHEY and SMNVEV (reference sequence). The V gene end was trimmed by 5 bases and the J gene end by 1 base; junction bases not matched to a gene: 8. The DNA of the CDR3 is TGTGCCAGCAGTCCCCCTAGCGGGGCGTCCCAAGAGACCCAGTACTTC. It yields the protein CASSPPSGASQETQYF.

The chain combines TRBV19 with TRBJ1-3; D uncertain. The V end was cut by 5 bases, the J end by 0 bases, with 20 bases between. The CDR3 contains 18 residues. CDR1 and CDR2 from the germline V gene are LNHDA and SQIVND (reference sequence). The CDR3 coding sequence is TGTGCCAGTAGTTGGAGAGGAGGCAGGTCGAACTCTGGAAACACCATATATTTT. Translation gives CASSWRGGRSNSGNTIYF.

V usage is TRBV7-2 and J usage is TRBJ2-3; 10 nucleotides agree with TRBD2. CDR3 length: 15 residues. V lost 5 bases to trimming and J lost 5 bases; unmatched junction nucleotides: 7. Germline V gene lookup returns CDR1 SGHTA and CDR2 FQGNSA. The CDR3 region is CASSRGGTSVDTQYF. CDR3 bases: TGTGCCAGCAGCAGGGGCGGGACTAGCGTAGATACGCAGTATTTT.

The chain joins TRBV2 to TRBJ2-3; TRBD2 matches 7 bases. V was clipped by 9 bases and J by 0 bases; unmatched bases: 3. Germline V gene lookup returns CDR1 SNHLY and CDR2 FYNNEI. The CDR3 runs 13 residues. The CDR3 DNA reads TGTGCCAGGGGGGGGACTAGCACAGATACGCAGTATTTT. Translation gives CARGGTSTDTQYF.

This clone occurred a few times. The chain combines TRBV6-2 or TRBV6-3 with TRBJ1-2; no definite D call. Trimming shortened V by 0 bases and J by 8 bases, and 10 bases separated the two germline ends. The V gene's germline CDR1 is MNHEY and CDR2 SVGEGT. CDR3 size: 13 residues. In DNA, the CDR3 is TGTGCCAGCAGTTACTCCCCTCGAGGGGGCTACACCTTC. Residues: CASSYSPRGGYTF.